The 3 T cell receptor beta chains presented below share a single source sample, sequenced in a study of T-cell reconstitution after alpha-beta-depleted transplantation in children. Unique molecular identifiers were used in preparing the TCRbeta library. TCRdb used MiXCR to reprocess the PCR reads, holding one entry per CDR3 protein. Among about 610,000 distinct CDR3 sequences listed, approximately 10% were seen once. Sequenced here: PBMCs from the stem cell graft donor, sampled from the stem cell graft. The origin of the receptors is a human donor who donated a stem cell graft to a child with acute myeloid leukemia.

The V call is TRBV12-3 or TRBV12-4, the J call TRBJ1-3; TRBD1 aligns across 7 bases. The trim removed 5 bases at V and 7 bases at J, leaving 14 bases unmatched. The CDR3 is 16 residues long. Here the CDR3 reads CASSIWTGSEGNTIYF. The CDR3 DNA is TGTGCCAGCAGTATCTGGACAGGCTCCGAAGGGAACACCATATATTTT.

The sample holds many counts of this clonotype. The V gene is TRBV6-5, the J gene TRBJ2-1; maybe TRBD2 (6 bases). This CDR3 is 14 amino acids long. Germline CDR1 and CDR2: MNHEY and SVGAGI. V was trimmed by 6 bases and J by 10 bases, leaving 19 bases between them. The CDR3 coding sequence is TGTGCCAGCAGAACGTCCGGGAGCGGACTAGAGCAGTTCTTC. It specifies CASRTSGSGLEQFF.

This chain uses TRBV18 with TRBJ2-1; perhaps D is TRBD1 or TRBD2 (6 bases each). The ends were cut back, 6 bases at V and 6 bases at J, with 15 bases in the middle. Germline assignment: CDR1 KGHSH and CDR2 LQKENI. The CDR3 covers 14 residues. CDR3 DNA sequence: TGTGCCAGCTCCATGACTAGGGGGGCCAATGAGCAGTTCTTC. Amino acid sequence: CASSMTRGANEQFF.